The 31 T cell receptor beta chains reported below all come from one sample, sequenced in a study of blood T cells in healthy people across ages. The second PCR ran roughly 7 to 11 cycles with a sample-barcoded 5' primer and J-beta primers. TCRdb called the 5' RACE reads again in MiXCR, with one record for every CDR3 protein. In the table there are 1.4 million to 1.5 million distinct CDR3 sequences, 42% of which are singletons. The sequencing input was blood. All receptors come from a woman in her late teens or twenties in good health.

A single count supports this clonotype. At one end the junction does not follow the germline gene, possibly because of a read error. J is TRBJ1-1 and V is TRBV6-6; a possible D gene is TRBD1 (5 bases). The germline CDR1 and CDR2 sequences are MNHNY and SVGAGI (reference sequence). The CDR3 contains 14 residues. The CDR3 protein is CACRISGLNTEAFF. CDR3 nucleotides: TGTGCCTGCAGGATATCAGGGTTGAACACTGAAGCTTTCTTT.

The CDR3 loop is CASSQGRAGYNEQYF. For the CDR3, the DNA is TGTGCCAGCAGCCAAGGACGAGCGGGTTACAATGAGCAGTACTTC. The rearrangement uses TRBV14 and TRBJ2-7, with a tentative D call TRBD2 (6 bases). Deletions cut 1 base from V and 7 bases from J, with 17 bases between. In germline, CDR1 is SGHDN, CDR2 FVKESK. The length of the CDR3 is 15 residues.

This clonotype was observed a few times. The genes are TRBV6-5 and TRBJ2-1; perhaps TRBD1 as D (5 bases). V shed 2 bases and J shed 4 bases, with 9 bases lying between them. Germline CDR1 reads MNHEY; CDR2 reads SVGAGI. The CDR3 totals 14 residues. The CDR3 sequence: CASSYGRQYNEQFF. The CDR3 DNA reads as TGTGCCAGCAGTTACGGGCGACAGTACAATGAGCAGTTCTTC.

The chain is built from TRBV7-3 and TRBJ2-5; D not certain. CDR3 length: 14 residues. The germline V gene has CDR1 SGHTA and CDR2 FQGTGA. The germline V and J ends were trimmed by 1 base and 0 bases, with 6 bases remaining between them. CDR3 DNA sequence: TGTGCCAGCAGCTTAAGCGCGAACCAAGAGACCCAGTACTTC. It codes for CASSLSANQETQYF.

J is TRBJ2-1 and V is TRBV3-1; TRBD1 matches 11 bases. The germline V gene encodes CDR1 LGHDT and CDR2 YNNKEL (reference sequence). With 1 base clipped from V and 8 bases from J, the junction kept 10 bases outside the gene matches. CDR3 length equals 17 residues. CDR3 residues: CASSQVRDRGLGDEQFF. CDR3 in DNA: TGTGCCAGCAGCCAAGTTCGGGACAGGGGGTTGGGCGATGAGCAGTTCTTC.

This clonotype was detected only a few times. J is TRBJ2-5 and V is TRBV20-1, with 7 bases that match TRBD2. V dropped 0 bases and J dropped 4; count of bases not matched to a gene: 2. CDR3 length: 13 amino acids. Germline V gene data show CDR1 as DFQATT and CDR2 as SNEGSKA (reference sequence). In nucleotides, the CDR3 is TGCAGTGCTAGAGAACCGGGAGGAGAGACCCAGTACTTC. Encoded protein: CSAREPGGETQYF.

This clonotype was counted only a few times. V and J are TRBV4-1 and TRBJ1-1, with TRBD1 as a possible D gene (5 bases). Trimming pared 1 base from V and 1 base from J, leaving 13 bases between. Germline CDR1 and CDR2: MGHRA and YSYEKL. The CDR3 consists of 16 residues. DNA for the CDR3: TGCGCCAGCAGCCAAGTAATTGGGGGGGGGAACACTGAAGCTTTCTTT. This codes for CASSQVIGGGNTEAFF.

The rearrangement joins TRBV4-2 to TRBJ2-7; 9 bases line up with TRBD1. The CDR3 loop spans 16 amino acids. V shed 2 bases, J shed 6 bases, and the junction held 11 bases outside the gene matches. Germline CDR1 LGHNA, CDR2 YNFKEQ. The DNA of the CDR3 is TGTGCCAGCAGCCAATCCTACGGGGACAGGGTATCCGAGCAGTACTTC. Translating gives CASSQSYGDRVSEQYF.

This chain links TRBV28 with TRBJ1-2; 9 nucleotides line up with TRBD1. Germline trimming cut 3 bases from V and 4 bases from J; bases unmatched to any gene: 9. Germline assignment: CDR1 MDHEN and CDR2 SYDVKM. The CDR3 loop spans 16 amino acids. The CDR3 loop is CASSLYRGRAFYGYTF. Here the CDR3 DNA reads TGTGCCAGCAGTTTGTACAGGGGGCGAGCCTTCTATGGCTACACCTTC.

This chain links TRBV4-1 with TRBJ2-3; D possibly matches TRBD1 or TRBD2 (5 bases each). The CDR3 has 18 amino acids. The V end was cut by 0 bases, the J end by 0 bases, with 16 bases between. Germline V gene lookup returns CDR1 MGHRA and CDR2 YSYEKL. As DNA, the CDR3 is TGCGCCAGCAGCCAAGATCCGATCGGGGCCACCAGCACAGATACGCAGTATTTT. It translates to CASSQDPIGATSTDTQYF.

The CDR3 nucleotides are TGTGCCAGCAGCCAACTAGCTAGCGGGAACTACGAGCAGTACTTC. Translation gives CASSQLASGNYEQYF. The chain uses TRBV4-2 and TRBJ2-5; 9 nucleotides line up with TRBD2. The J call is in doubt because the DNA end fits TRBJ2-7 better. Germline V lookup: CDR1 LGHNA, CDR2 YNFKEQ. The length of the CDR3 is 15 residues.

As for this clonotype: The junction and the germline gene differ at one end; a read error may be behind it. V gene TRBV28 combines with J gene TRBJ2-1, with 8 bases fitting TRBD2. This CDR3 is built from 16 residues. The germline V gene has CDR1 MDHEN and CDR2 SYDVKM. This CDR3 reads CASTQRAGGTYNEQFF. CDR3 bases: TGTGCCAGCACTCAAAGGGCGGGGGGCACCTACAATGAACAGTTCTTC.

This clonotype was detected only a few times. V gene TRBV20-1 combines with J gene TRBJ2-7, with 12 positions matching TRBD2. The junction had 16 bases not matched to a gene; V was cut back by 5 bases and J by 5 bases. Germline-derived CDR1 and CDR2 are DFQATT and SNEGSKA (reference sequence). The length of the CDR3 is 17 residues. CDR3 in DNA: TGCAGTGCTCTTCCCATTACTAGCGGGAGGTACGACGACGAGCAGTACTTC. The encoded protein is CSALPITSGRYDDEQYF.

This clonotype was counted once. CDR3 residues: CASSYGLAGGHSPLYDYEQYF. CDR3 bases: TGTGCCAGCAGTTACGGACTAGCGGGAGGACATAGTCCTCTATACGACTACGAGCAGTACTTC. The chain links TRBV6-2 or TRBV6-3 to TRBJ2-7; 14 bases agree with TRBD2. This CDR3 is built from 21 residues. Germline assignment: CDR1 MNHEY and CDR2 SVGEGT. Trimming at V came to 2 bases and at J to 3 bases, leaving 18 bases not matched to a gene.

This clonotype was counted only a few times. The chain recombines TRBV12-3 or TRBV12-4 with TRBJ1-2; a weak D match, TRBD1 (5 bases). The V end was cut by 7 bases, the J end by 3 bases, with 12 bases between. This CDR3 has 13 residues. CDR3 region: CASKVDSHYGYTF. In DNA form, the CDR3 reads TGTGCCAGCAAGGTTGACAGCCACTATGGCTACACCTTC.

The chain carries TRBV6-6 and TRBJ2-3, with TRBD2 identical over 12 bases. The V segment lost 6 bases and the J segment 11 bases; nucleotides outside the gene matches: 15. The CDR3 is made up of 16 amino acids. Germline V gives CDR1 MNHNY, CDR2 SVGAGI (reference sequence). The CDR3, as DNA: TGTGCCAGCAGAAACCCGACTAGCGGGAGTTCTAGTGGGCAGTATTTT. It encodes CASRNPTSGSSSGQYF.

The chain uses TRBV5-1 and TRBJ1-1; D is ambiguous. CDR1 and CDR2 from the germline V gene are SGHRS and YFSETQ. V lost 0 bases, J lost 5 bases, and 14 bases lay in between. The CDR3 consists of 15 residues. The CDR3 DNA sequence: TGCGCCAGCAGCTTGGGACGGCTCGAGCGGACTGAAGCTTTCTTT. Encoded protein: CASSLGRLERTEAFF.

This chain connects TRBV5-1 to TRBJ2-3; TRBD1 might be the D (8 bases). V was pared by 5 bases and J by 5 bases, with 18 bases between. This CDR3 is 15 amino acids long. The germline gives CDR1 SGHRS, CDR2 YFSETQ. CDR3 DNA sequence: TGCGCCAGCAGTCTCGGACAGGGAGGGGTAGATACGCAGTATTTT. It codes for CASSLGQGGVDTQYF.

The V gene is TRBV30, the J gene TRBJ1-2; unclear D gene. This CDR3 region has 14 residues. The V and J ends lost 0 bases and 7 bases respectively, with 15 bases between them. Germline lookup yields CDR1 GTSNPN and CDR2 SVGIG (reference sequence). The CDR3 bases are TGTGCCTGGAGTGTTTTCGGGGAAGGGCTTGGCTACACCTTC. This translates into CAWSVFGEGLGYTF. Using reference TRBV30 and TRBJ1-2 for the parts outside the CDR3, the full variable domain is SQTIHQWPATLVQPVGSPLSLECTVEGTSNPNLYWYRQAAGRGLQLLFYSVGIGQISSEVPQNLSASRPQDRQFILSSKKLLLSDSGFYLCAWSVFGEGLGYTFGSGTRLTVV.

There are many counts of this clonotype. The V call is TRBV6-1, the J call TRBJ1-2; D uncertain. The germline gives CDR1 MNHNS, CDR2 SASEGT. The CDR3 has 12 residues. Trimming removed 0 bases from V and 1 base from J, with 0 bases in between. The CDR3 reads CASSEANYGYTF. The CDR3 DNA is TGTGCCAGCAGTGAAGCTAACTATGGCTACACCTTC.

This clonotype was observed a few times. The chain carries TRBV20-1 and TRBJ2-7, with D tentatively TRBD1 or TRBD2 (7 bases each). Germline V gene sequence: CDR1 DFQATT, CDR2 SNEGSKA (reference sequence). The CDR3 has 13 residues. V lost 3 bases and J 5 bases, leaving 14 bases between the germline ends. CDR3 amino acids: CSARGRGHDEQYF. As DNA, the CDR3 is TGCAGTGCTAGGGGGAGGGGGCACGACGAGCAGTACTTC.

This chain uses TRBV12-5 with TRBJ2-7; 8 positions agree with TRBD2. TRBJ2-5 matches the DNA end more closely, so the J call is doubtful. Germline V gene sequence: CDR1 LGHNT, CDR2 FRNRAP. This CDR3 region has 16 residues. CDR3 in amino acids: CASGLDKGLVMQTQYF. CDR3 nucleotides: TGTGCTAGTGGTTTGGACAAGGGACTAGTAATGCAGACCCAGTACTTC.

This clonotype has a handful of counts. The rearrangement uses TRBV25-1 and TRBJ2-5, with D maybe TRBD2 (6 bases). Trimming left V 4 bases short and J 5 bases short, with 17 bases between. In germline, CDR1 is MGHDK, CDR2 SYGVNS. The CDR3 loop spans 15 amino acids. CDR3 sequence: CASSGGETRGETQYF. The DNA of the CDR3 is TGTGCCAGCAGTGGGGGGGAGACTAGGGGTGAGACCCAGTACTTC.

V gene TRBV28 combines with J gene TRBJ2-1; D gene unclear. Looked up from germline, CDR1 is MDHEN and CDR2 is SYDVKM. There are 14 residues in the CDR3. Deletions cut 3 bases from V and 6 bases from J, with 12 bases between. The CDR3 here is CASSLGRTRNEQFF. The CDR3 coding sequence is TGTGCCAGCAGTTTGGGCCGAACTCGCAATGAGCAGTTCTTC.

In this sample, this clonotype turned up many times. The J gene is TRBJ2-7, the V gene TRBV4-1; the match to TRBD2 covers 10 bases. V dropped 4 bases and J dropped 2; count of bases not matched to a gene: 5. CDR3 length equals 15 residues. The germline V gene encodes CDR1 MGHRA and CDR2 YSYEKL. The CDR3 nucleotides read TGCGCCAGCAGCCCGCGACTAGCGGGTACCTACGAGCAGTACTTC. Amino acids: CASSPRLAGTYEQYF.

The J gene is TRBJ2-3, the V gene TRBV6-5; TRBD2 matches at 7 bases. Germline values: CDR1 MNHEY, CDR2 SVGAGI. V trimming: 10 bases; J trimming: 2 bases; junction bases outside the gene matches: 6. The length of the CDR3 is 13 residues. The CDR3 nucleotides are TGTGCCACCGGGGACTACCCCACAGATACGCAGTATTTT. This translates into CATGDYPTDTQYF.

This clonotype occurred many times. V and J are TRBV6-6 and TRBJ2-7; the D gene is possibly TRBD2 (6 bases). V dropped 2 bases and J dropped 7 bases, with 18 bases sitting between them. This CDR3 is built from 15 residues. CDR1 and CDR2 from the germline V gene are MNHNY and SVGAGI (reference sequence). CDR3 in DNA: TGTGCCAGCAGTTACGGGCGGGATCCCTTTTGGGAGCAGTACTTC. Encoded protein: CASSYGRDPFWEQYF.

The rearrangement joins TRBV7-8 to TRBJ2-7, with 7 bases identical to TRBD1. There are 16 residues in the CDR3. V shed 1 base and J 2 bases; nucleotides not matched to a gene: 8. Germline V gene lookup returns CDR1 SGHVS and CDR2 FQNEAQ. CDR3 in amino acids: CASSLERTGVTYEQYF. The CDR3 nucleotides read TGTGCCAGCAGCTTAGAAAGGACAGGAGTCACCTACGAGCAGTACTTC.

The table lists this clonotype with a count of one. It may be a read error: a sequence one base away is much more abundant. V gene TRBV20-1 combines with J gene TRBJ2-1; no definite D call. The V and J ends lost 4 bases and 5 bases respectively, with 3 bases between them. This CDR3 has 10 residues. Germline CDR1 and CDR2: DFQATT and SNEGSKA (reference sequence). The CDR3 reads CSAIHNEQFF. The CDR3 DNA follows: TGCAGTGCTATCCACAATGAGCAGTTCTTC.

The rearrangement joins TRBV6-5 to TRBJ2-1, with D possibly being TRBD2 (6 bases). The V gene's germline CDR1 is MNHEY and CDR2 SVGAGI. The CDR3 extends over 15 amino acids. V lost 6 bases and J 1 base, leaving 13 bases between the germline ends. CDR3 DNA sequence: TGTGCCAGCAGGGAGGGGTTGGGGTCCTACAATGAGCAGTTCTTC. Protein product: CASREGLGSYNEQFF.

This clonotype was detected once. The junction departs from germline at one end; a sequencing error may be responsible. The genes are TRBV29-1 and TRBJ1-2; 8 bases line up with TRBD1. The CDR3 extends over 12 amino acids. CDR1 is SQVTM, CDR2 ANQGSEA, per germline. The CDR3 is CSGTGPNYGHTF. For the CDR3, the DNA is TGCAGCGGGACAGGGCCTAACTATGGCCACACCTTC.